Presented here are 28 T cell receptor beta chains from one specimen sequenced in a study of graft-versus-host responses after intestinal transplantation. Profiling relied on immunoSEQ multiplex PCR, and the TCRdb table lists in-frame clones only, not all of them. This sample has around 90,000 clones, with 85% to 95% found just once. Their cognate antigens are unknown. The sample in question was unstimulated CD8+ T cells sorted from spleen or lymph node cells, obtained before transplant. The receptors originated from a human donor who was the organ donor for an intestinal transplant.

The rearrangement links TRBV29-1 to TRBJ1-1; TRBD1 agrees at 7 bases. The CDR3 totals 15 residues. CDR1 and CDR2 (germline): SQVTM, ANQGSEA. Trimming cost V 4 bases and J 6 bases; bases outside gene matches: 14. The CDR3, as DNA: TGCAGCGTTGTGTCTGTGAGGCAGGGGGATTCTGAAGCTTTCTTT. It codes for CSVVSVRQGDSEAFF.

J is TRBJ2-5 and V is TRBV7-2; D is unclear. The V end lost 4 bases, the J end lost 2 bases, and 8 bases lay between the germline ends. Germline V gene lookup returns CDR1 SGHTA and CDR2 FQGNSA. This CDR3 contains 13 residues. CDR3 sequence reads: CASSSPGQETQYF. In DNA form, the CDR3 reads TGTGCCAGCAGCTCCCCCGGTCAAGAGACCCAGTACTTC.

The V gene is TRBV11-2, the J gene TRBJ2-7; 9 bases are shared with TRBD2. The V gene's germline CDR1 is SGHAT and CDR2 FQNNGV. V shed 2 bases and J 5 bases; nucleotides not matched to a gene: 13. The CDR3 is 17 amino acids. CDR3 residues: CASSLLAGLASVDEQYF. In DNA, the CDR3 is TGTGCCAGCAGCTTACTGGCCGGACTAGCGAGTGTGGACGAGCAGTACTTC. Together with reference TRBV11-2 and TRBJ2-7, the CDR3 gives the full variable domain: EAGVAQSPRYKIIEKRQSVAFWCNPISGHATLYWYQQILGQGPKLLIQFQNNGVVDDSQLPKDRFSAERLKGVDSTLKIQPAKLEDSAVYLCASSLLAGLASVDEQYFGPGTRLTVT.

This clone was seen more than once but under ten times. CDR3 nucleotide sequence: TGCAGCGTTCTTGGACAGGATGAAAAACTGTTTTTT. It is translated as CSVLGQDEKLFF. V and J are TRBV29-1 and TRBJ1-4; 7 nucleotides line up with TRBD1. This CDR3 spans 12 amino acids. Trimming at V came to 5 bases and at J to 6 bases, leaving 3 bases not matched to a gene. Germline-derived CDR1 and CDR2 are SQVTM and ANQGSEA.

The J gene is TRBJ2-1, the V gene TRBV7-9; 7 positions match TRBD2. Germline CDR1 is SEHNR and CDR2 is FQNEAQ (reference sequence). Trimming cost V 3 bases and J 9 bases; bases outside gene matches: 14. This CDR3 comprises 16 residues. The CDR3 loop is CASSLVGGSRGGEQFF. CDR3 coding DNA: TGTGCCAGCAGCTTGGTGGGCGGGAGTAGAGGTGGTGAGCAGTTCTTC.

The chain links TRBV5-3 to TRBJ2-5, with 7 bases that match TRBD2. TRBJ2-7 explains the end of the DNA better; the J call may be wrong. TRBV5-3 is an open reading frame, and its role is uncertain. The CDR3 covers 15 residues. CDR3 bases: TGTGCCAGAAGCGCGGGCTGGGAGGGGACCGCCGAGCAGTACTTC. It codes for CARSAGWEGTAEQYF.

V and J are TRBV6-5 and TRBJ2-7; TRBD1 aligns across 8 bases. The CDR3 loop spans 16 amino acids. Unmatched junction bases numbered 8, after V lost 2 bases and J lost 2 bases. The germline V gene encodes CDR1 MNHEY and CDR2 SVGAGI. The CDR3 here is CASSYGPRDRTYEQYF. The CDR3 nucleotides are TGTGCCAGCAGTTACGGGCCCCGGGACAGGACCTACGAGCAGTACTTC.

V and J are TRBV10-1 and TRBJ2-5, with a tentative D call TRBD1 (7 bases). The CDR3 length is 14 residues. The germline CDR1 and CDR2 sequences are WNHNN and SYGVQD (reference sequence). Deletions cut 5 bases from V and 3 bases from J, with 13 bases between. This chain's CDR3 is CASSWRDSEETQYF. CDR3 DNA: TGCGCCAGCAGTTGGAGGGACAGTGAAGAGACCCAGTACTTC.

This clone came up once. The CDR3 sequence is CASRGGVTDTQYF. In nucleotides, the CDR3 is TGTGCCAGCAGAGGGGGGGTCACAGATACGCAGTATTTT. The rearrangement uses TRBV2 and TRBJ2-3; D might be TRBD2 (7 bases). Germline loops: CDR1 SNHLY, CDR2 FYNNEI. The CDR3 is 13 residues long. Trimming took 6 bases from V and 2 from J, leaving 9 bases between them.

The table lists this clone with a count of one. The J gene is TRBJ1-5, the V gene TRBV5-1; no clear D gene. CDR1 and CDR2 from the germline V gene are SGHRS and YFSETQ. Trimming cost V 1 base and J 0 bases, with 8 bases left between them. There are 15 residues in the CDR3. CDR3 sequence reads: CASSLPGYSNQPQHF. In DNA form, the CDR3 reads TGCGCCAGCAGCTTGCCCGGTTATAGCAATCAGCCCCAGCATTTT.

The J gene is TRBJ1-2, the V gene TRBV20-1; D not resolved. CDR3 length: 11 amino acids. V was clipped by 5 bases and J by 7 bases, with 11 bases between them. Germline assignment: CDR1 DFQATT and CDR2 SNEGSKA (reference sequence). CDR3 sequence reads: CSASRASGYTF. The CDR3 DNA reads as TGCAGTGCTTCTAGAGCCAGTGGCTACACCTTC.

This clone appeared a single time. CDR3 in amino acids: CASSLEGPTALGNTIYF. CDR3 DNA: TGTGCCAGCAGCTTAGAAGGGCCGACAGCCCTTGGAAACACCATATATTTT. This rearrangement joins TRBV7-6 to TRBJ1-3; perhaps TRBD1 as D (5 bases). The CDR3 extends over 17 amino acids. V was trimmed by 1 base and J by 3 bases, leaving 16 bases between them. Germline values: CDR1 SGHVS, CDR2 FNYEAQ.

The chain employs TRBV4-1 and TRBJ2-2; weak D call: TRBD1 (5 bases). The CDR3 length is 15 residues. Germline loops: CDR1 MGHRA, CDR2 YSYEKL. The ends were cut back, 3 bases at V and 5 bases at J, with 13 bases in the middle. DNA for the CDR3: TGCGCCAGCAGCCATGGACACCCGAGGACCGGGGAGCTGTTTTTT. Its protein is CASSHGHPRTGELFF.

The genes are TRBV4-1 and TRBJ2-1; D gene ambiguous. The CDR3 runs to 12 residues. The germline V gene has CDR1 MGHRA and CDR2 YSYEKL. Trimming removed 0 bases at V and 8 bases at J, with 5 bases between. CDR3 amino acids: CASSQDGDEQFF. DNA for the CDR3: TGCGCCAGCAGCCAAGACGGTGATGAGCAGTTCTTC.

A word on this clone: The sample holds other DNA sequences that translate to the same CDR3. The V call is TRBV9, the J call TRBJ1-1, with 9 bases that match TRBD1. CDR1 is SGDLS, CDR2 YYNGEE, per germline. There are 16 residues in the CDR3. Unmatched junction bases numbered 5, after V lost 2 bases and J lost 0 bases. The CDR3 sequence is CASSVGGQGLNTEAFF. The CDR3 DNA reads TGTGCCAGCAGCGTTGGGGGACAGGGATTGAACACTGAAGCTTTCTTT.

The genes are TRBV6-5 and TRBJ2-1; a weak D match, TRBD1 (5 bases). CDR1 MNHEY and CDR2 SVGAGI come from the germline V gene. Trimming stripped 10 bases from V and 6 bases from J, with 19 bases between. The CDR3 is made up of 14 amino acids. The CDR3, as DNA: TGTGCCACCGCCTTTGGGCGACAGCCCAATGAGCAGTTCTTC. The encoded protein is CATAFGRQPNEQFF.

This rearrangement joins TRBV7-9 to TRBJ2-7, with 8 bases identical to TRBD1. Germline assignment: CDR1 SEHNR and CDR2 FQNEAQ (reference sequence). V dropped 6 bases and J dropped 0; count of bases not matched to a gene: 7. The CDR3 has 15 residues. DNA of the CDR3: TGTGCCAGCAGTCTACAGGGGGTCTCCTCCTACGAGCAGTACTTC. This codes for CASSLQGVSSYEQYF.

The chain recombines TRBV10-3 with TRBJ2-1; 10 bases are a match to TRBD2. The CDR3 sequence is 13 residues long. Looked up from germline, CDR1 is ENHRY and CDR2 is SYGVKD. The junction had 7 bases not matched to a gene; V was cut back by 2 bases and J by 15 bases. In nucleotides, the CDR3 is TGTGCCATCAGTGAGACGGCTAGCGGGGGTCCGTTCTTC. This encodes CAISETASGGPFF.

The CDR3 DNA reads as TGTGCCAGCAGCGTGGGACAGCCGGGAGTAAGGGAATTCTTC. It codes for CASSVGQPGVREFF. This chain uses TRBV5-8 with TRBJ2-1; TRBD1 is a possible D gene (7 bases). V was clipped by 4 bases and J by 16 bases, with 24 bases between them. CDR3 size: 14 residues. CDR1 SGHTS and CDR2 YDEGEE come from the germline V gene.

The chain joins TRBV5-6 to TRBJ2-1, with D hard to call. The CDR3 is 13 amino acids. Trimming removed 2 bases at V and 8 bases at J, with 11 bases between. Germline V lookup: CDR1 SGHDT, CDR2 YYEEEE. Written as DNA, the CDR3 is TGTGCCAGCAGCTTTCGTAGGAGCGATGAGCAGTTCTTC. Protein: CASSFRRSDEQFF.

The rearrangement links TRBV5-4 to TRBJ2-3, with TRBD2 identical over 11 bases. V lost 4 bases and J lost 11; bases outside the gene matches: 9. CDR3 size: 14 residues. The germline CDR1 and CDR2 sequences are SGHNT and YYREEE (reference sequence). The CDR3 here is CASSPPASGRLQYF. The CDR3 coding sequence is TGTGCCAGCAGCCCCCCTGCTAGCGGGAGGTTGCAGTATTTT.

The chain employs TRBV10-3 and TRBJ1-1, with D perhaps TRBD1 (6 bases). V was clipped by 3 bases and J by 0 bases, with 11 bases between them. Germline V CDR1 and CDR2: ENHRY, SYGVKD. The CDR3 runs 15 residues. The CDR3 is CAISDPGAVNTEAFF. In DNA, the CDR3 is TGTGCCATCAGTGACCCAGGGGCGGTGAACACTGAAGCTTTCTTT.

This chain connects TRBV11-2 to TRBJ2-7; 7 nucleotides match TRBD1. The CDR3 is made up of 15 amino acids. J gave up 2 bases and V 6 bases, and 10 bases lay outside the gene matches. Germline assignment: CDR1 SGHAT and CDR2 FQNNGV. This chain's CDR3 is CASRRWGTEAYEQYF. The CDR3 DNA is TGTGCCAGCAGAAGATGGGGGACAGAAGCCTACGAGCAGTACTTC.

V usage is TRBV27 and J usage is TRBJ2-2; 9 nucleotides agree with TRBD2. This CDR3 is 14 amino acids long. From germline, CDR1 is MNHEY and CDR2 SMNVEV (reference sequence). The V segment lost 3 bases and the J segment 4 bases; nucleotides outside the gene matches: 0. The CDR3 is CASSFSGSTGELFF. CDR3 bases: TGTGCCAGCAGTTTTAGCGGGAGCACCGGGGAGCTGTTTTTT.

The V and J genes are TRBV11-2 and TRBJ1-2; 7 bases are a match to TRBD1. Unmatched junction bases numbered 7, after V lost 2 bases and J lost 4 bases. Germline assignment: CDR1 SGHAT and CDR2 FQNNGV. The CDR3 contains 15 residues. The CDR3 nucleotides are TGTGCCAGCAGCTTAACAGGGGCCGGTGGCTATGGCTACACCTTC. Protein: CASSLTGAGGYGYTF.

This chain links TRBV19 with TRBJ2-2, with 9 bases aligning to TRBD1. This CDR3 region has 15 residues. The trim removed 5 bases at V and 3 bases at J, leaving 4 bases unmatched. Per germline, CDR1 LNHDA and CDR2 SQIVND (reference sequence). The DNA of the CDR3 is TGTGCCAGTAGTTGGGGACAGGGCGACACCGGGGAGCTGTTTTTT. Translation: CASSWGQGDTGELFF.

This clone is a singleton in its sample. This sequence joins TRBV19 and TRBJ2-7, with a tentative D call TRBD1 (7 bases). Germline CDR1 and CDR2: LNHDA and SQIVND (reference sequence). The CDR3 consists of 14 residues. Trimming cost V 3 bases and J 4 bases, with 13 bases left between them. The CDR3 loop is CASSIAGGLYEQYF. CDR3 nucleotides: TGTGCCAGTAGTATTGCAGGGGGACTTTACGAGCAGTACTTC.

In this sample, this clone turned up once. The rearrangement uses TRBV2 and TRBJ2-7, with TRBD1 matching 9 bases. The CDR3 has 13 amino acids. The ends lost 4 bases at V and 5 bases at J; junction bases unmatched: 3. Germline CDR1 reads SNHLY; CDR2 reads FYNNEI. The CDR3 DNA is TGTGCCAGCAGTGGGGACAGGGAGGACGAGCAGTACTTC. Its translation: CASSGDREDEQYF. Combining the CDR3 with reference TRBV2 and TRBJ2-7 gives the whole variable domain EPEVTQTPSHQVTQMGQEVILRCVPISNHLYFYWYRQILGQKVEFLVSFYNNEISEKSEIFDDQFSVERPDGSNFTLKIRSTKLEDSAMYFCASSGDREDEQYFGPGTRLTVT.